These T cell receptor beta chains were read from a single sample in a study of regulatory T cells in long-lasting Graves disease. TCRdb re-called the multiplex PCR reads with MiXCR, one entry per CDR3 protein. Among more than 300,000 distinct CDR3 sequences listed, approximately 12% were seen once. These data were likewise used in another study, on T cells in Graves' hyperthyroidism and ophthalmopathy.

Sequencing was performed on peripheral blood mononuclear cells (PBMCs), taken at new diagnosis, from a patient treated with antithyroid drugs. The receptors here all came from a woman aged 18-29 years with Graves disease. The CDR3 runs from the conserved cysteine through the conserved F or W. D genes are given only for firm matches. Rows give clone size only sometimes, using once, few, many, or a class for an expanded clone.

TGCAGTGCCCCAACTAGCGGGGCGTACAATGAGCAGTTCTTC,CSAPTSGAYNEQFF,many,TRBJ2-1,TRBD2,TRBV20-1
TGCGCCAGCAGCCAAGGCCTGCCTGGGGCCAACGTCCTGACTTTC,CASSQGLPGANVLTF,NA,TRBJ2-6,NA,TRBV4-1
TGTGCCAGCCCCGATGGACCCGGACAGGGTTACCCATCTAGCACAGATACGCAGTATTTT,CASPDGPGQGYPSSTDTQYF,many,TRBJ2-3,TRBD1,TRBV12-3/TRBV12-4
TGCGCCAGCAGCGATACTACTAGCGTCACAGATACGCAGTATTTT,CASSDTTSVTDTQYF,many,TRBJ2-3,TRBD2,TRBV5-1
TGTGCCAGCAGTTTATACGCAGGGGCCGGCGGGGAGCTGTTTTTT,CASSLYAGAGGELFF,many,TRBJ2-2,NA,TRBV27
TGTGCCAGCTCACCGGGACAGGGAACTGAAGCTTTCTTT,CASSPGQGTEAFF,many,TRBJ1-1,TRBD1,TRBV18
TGTGCCTGGAGTGTACAAGGCACGGCCGGTCAAAAACTGTTTTTT,CAWSVQGTAGQKLFF,many,TRBJ1-4,NA,TRBV30
TGTGCCAGCAGTTTGGGTGCGGCTGGCACAGATACGCAGTATTTT,CASSLGAAGTDTQYF,many,TRBJ2-3,NA,TRBV27
TGCGCCAGCAGCCAAGAAGATACAGGGAAGAAGAACACTGAAGCTTTCTTT,CASSQEDTGKKNTEAFF,NA,TRBJ1-1,NA,TRBV4-3
TGTGCCAGCAGCTCCAGACTAGCGGGGATCGCAGATACGCAGTATTTT,CASSSRLAGIADTQYF,NA,TRBJ2-3,TRBD2,TRBV6-4
TGCAGTGCTCAGTTTAGCATGAACACTGAAGCTTTCTTT,CSAQFSMNTEAFF,NA,TRBJ1-1,NA,TRBV20-1
TGCAGTGCTAGAGACAGGGACAGGGATCGAGAGCAGTTCTTC,CSARDRDRDREQFF,many,TRBJ2-1,TRBD1,TRBV20-1
TGTGCCACCGGCCGAGTTGGGGGGGAAAAACTGTTTTTT,CATGRVGGEKLFF,many,TRBJ1-4,NA,TRBV6-1
TGCGCCAGCAGCCCCCACTCCCCATACAGGAGAGAAAAACTGTTTTTT,CASSPHSPYRREKLFF,NA,TRBJ1-4,NA,TRBV4-1
TGTGCCAGCAGCCAACCCATATCGGAGGGGCAGTTCTTC,CASSQPISEGQFF,many,TRBJ2-1,NA,TRBV3-1
TGTGCCAGTAGTATTGACCGTCGGGACAGCGCCACTAACTATGGCTACACCTTC,CASSIDRRDSATNYGYTF,NA,TRBJ1-2,TRBD1,TRBV19
TGTGCCAGCTCACCTCGACAGGGACTCTATGGCTACACCTTC,CASSPRQGLYGYTF,many,TRBJ1-2,TRBD1,TRBV18
TGCAGTGCTAGACGGTGGGGGCTCCAAGAGACCCAGTACTTC,CSARRWGLQETQYF,NA,TRBJ2-5,NA,TRBV20-1
TGTGCCAGCAGCGTCCCTGGGACTAGCGGGACTTTGACTAACCAAGAGACCCAGTACTTC,CASSVPGTSGTLTNQETQYF,few,TRBJ2-5,TRBD2,TRBV7-2
TGCGCCAGCAGCTTGACGCCGGGACACCCCCGAGAGACCCAGTACTTC,CASSLTPGHPRETQYF,NA,TRBJ2-5,NA,TRBV5-1